This TCR beta chain was captured in a study of PD-1 blockade in mismatch repair-deficient tumors. Study outcomes and limitations: Tumor-resident clones, often absent from pretreatment blood, expanded after pembrolizumab and then contracted.

CDR1 and CDR2 (germline): KGHSH, LQKENI. The CDR3 is 13 amino acids. PCR or immunohistochemistry showed mismatch repair deficiency in every enrolled patient. The TCR-sequenced patients were a few responders to pembrolizumab. Turning to this clone: The antigen remains unidentified.

Sequencing was performed with immunoSEQ multiplex PCR; in TCRdb, only in-frame clones are kept and a portion is missing. The table shows roughly 37,000 clones, with approximately 88% occurring only once. The source of this sequence is an adult with mismatch repair-deficient cancer. The rearrangement links TRBV18 to TRBJ2-5; TRBD2 aligns across 7 bases. TRBJ2-7 matches the DNA end more closely, so the J call is doubtful. The source material was PBMCs, sampled roughly 40 weeks after starting pembrolizumab. The CDR3 coding sequence is TGTGCCAGCTCACCGGGAGGGGACTACGAGCAGTACTTC. Translated, it gives CASSPGGDYEQYF.